The TCR beta chain described here comes from a study of blood T cell repertoires in COVID-19. Background on the study: COVID-19 samples, acute and convalescent, were from the United States, Italy and Spain.

Authors' data handling: Reference gene primer amplification in the assay estimated nucleated cell counts. Some clones are missing from TCRdb's copy, which holds only in-frame ones; the method was immunoSEQ multiplex PCR. V and J calls and clone size follow that table, whereas D and trimming were derived from the DNA. The profile shows some 300,000 clones, 75% to 90% of them singletons. Those enrolled in Seattle joined during active infection and were followed longitudinally afterward. This CDR3 is 12 amino acids long. The germline V gene encodes CDR1 GTSNPN and CDR2 SVGIG (reference sequence). After removal of 1 base from V and 15 bases from J, the junction contained 9 bases not matched to a gene.

The source material was peripheral blood. This receptor was identified in a woman in her forties or fifties with COVID-19, enrolled during active disease. This sequence joins TRBV30 and TRBJ2-1; 7 nucleotides agree with TRBD2. CDR3 loop: CAWSAGTTLRFF. CDR3 bases: TGTGCCTGGAGTGCAGGGACTACCTTGCGGTTCTTC.